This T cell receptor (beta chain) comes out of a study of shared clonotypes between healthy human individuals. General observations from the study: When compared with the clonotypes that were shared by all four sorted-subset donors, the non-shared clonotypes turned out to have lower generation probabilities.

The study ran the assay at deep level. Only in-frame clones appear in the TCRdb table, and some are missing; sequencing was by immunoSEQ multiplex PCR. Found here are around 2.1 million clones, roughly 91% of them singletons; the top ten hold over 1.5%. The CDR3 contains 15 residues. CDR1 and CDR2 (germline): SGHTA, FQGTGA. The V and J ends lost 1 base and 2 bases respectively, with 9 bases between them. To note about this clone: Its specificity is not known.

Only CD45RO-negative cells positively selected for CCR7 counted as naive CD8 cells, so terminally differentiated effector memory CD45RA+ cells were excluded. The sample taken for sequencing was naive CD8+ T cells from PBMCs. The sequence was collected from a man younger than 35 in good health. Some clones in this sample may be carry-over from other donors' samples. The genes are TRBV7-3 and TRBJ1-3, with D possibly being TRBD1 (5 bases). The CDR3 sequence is CASSLRGRAGNTIYF. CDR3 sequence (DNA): TGTGCCAGCAGCTTAAGGGGACGAGCTGGAAACACCATATATTTT.